Listed below are T cell receptor beta chains from one sample, sequenced in a study of blood T cell repertoires in COVID-19. Profiled with immunoSEQ multiplex PCR; TCRdb holds only in-frame clones, not every one. The table records hundreds of thousands of clones, roughly 86% of them present only once. The sequencing input was peripheral blood. These receptors were collected from a woman aged 55-75 years who had recovered from COVID-19. The CDR3 runs from the conserved cysteine through the conserved F or W. The order of the fields is J gene, clone size, V gene, D gene, CDR3 DNA, CDR3 protein. D genes are given only for firm matches. Size tells how often a clone was seen (once, few, many) or the class of an expanded clone, and some rows leave it out.

j_gene: TRBJ1-2
abundance: NA
v_gene: TRBV12-3/TRBV12-4
d_gene: NA
CDR3nt: TGTGCCAGCAGTTTCAGGACATCCTATGGCTACACCTTC
CDR3aa: CASSFRTSYGYTF

j_gene: TRBJ1-4
abundance: NA
v_gene: TRBV3-1/TRBV3-2
d_gene: NA
CDR3nt: TGTGCCAGCAGCCGTACAGGGCAAGAAAAACTGTTTTTT
CDR3aa: CASSRTGQEKLFF

j_gene: TRBJ2-3
abundance: NA
v_gene: TRBV11-3
d_gene: NA
CDR3nt: TGTGCCAGCAGCTTAGCGACTAACACAGATACGCAGTATTTT
CDR3aa: CASSLATNTDTQYF

j_gene: TRBJ1-1
abundance: NA
v_gene: TRBV7-3
d_gene: NA
CDR3nt: TGTGCCAGCAGTCGGTTACAGGTACCCAACACTGAAGCTTTCTTT
CDR3aa: CASSRLQVPNTEAFF

j_gene: TRBJ1-1
abundance: NA
v_gene: TRBV20-1
d_gene: TRBD1
CDR3nt: TGCAGTGTTCCGACAGGGACTGAAGCTTTCTTT
CDR3aa: CSVPTGTEAFF

j_gene: TRBJ1-1
abundance: NA
v_gene: TRBV6-1
d_gene: NA
CDR3nt: TGTGCCAGCAGTGAAGTAGTGGGGCTGAGAACTGAAGCTTTCTTT
CDR3aa: CASSEVVGLRTEAFF

j_gene: TRBJ2-7
abundance: NA
v_gene: TRBV7-9
d_gene: NA
CDR3nt: TGTGCCAGCAGACTTGACAGGAGCTCCTACGAGCAGTACTTC
CDR3aa: CASRLDRSSYEQYF

j_gene: TRBJ1-1
abundance: NA
v_gene: TRBV2
d_gene: TRBD1
CDR3nt: TGTGCCAGCAAGGCCGGACAGGGGCCCACTCCGGTCACTGAAGCTTTCTTT
CDR3aa: CASKAGQGPTPVTEAFF

j_gene: TRBJ2-1
abundance: NA
v_gene: TRBV28
d_gene: TRBD1
CDR3nt: TGTGCCAGCAGCACTGGGACAGTCAATGAGCAGTTCTTC
CDR3aa: CASSTGTVNEQFF

j_gene: TRBJ2-5
abundance: NA
v_gene: TRBV6-6
d_gene: TRBD2
CDR3nt: TGTGCCAGCAGTGGGACTAGCGGGGAGACCCAGTACTTC
CDR3aa: CASSGTSGETQYF

j_gene: TRBJ2-5
abundance: NA
v_gene: TRBV5-5
d_gene: NA
CDR3nt: TGTGCCAGCAGCTTGGCGCCAGGGGAGGGGGAGACCCAGTACTTC
CDR3aa: CASSLAPGEGETQYF

j_gene: TRBJ2-6
abundance: few
v_gene: TRBV19
d_gene: NA
CDR3nt: TGTGCCGGACATCAGGTCTCTGGGGCCAACGTCCTGACTTTC
CDR3aa: CAGHQVSGANVLTF

j_gene: TRBJ2-1
abundance: NA
v_gene: TRBV7-7
d_gene: TRBD2
CDR3nt: TGTGCTAGCAGCCCCACTAGCGGGGGCCGCAATGAGCAGTTCTTC
CDR3aa: CASSPTSGGRNEQFF

j_gene: TRBJ2-1
abundance: NA
v_gene: TRBV24-1
d_gene: TRBD1
CDR3nt: TGTGCCACCAGTGACTATGGGACAGGATCCTACAATGAGCAGTTCTTC
CDR3aa: CATSDYGTGSYNEQFF

j_gene: TRBJ1-1
abundance: NA
v_gene: TRBV9
d_gene: NA
CDR3nt: TGTGCCAGCAGCGTATCAGTTAACACTGAAGCTTTCTTT
CDR3aa: CASSVSVNTEAFF

j_gene: TRBJ1-4
abundance: NA
v_gene: TRBV4-3
d_gene: TRBD1
CDR3nt: TGCGCCAGCAGCCAGGGTTCTAGGGCAGGGGGATCGTTTAGCGAAAAACTGTTTTTT
CDR3aa: CASSQGSRAGGSFSEKLFF

j_gene: TRBJ1-2
abundance: NA
v_gene: TRBV29-1
d_gene: NA
CDR3nt: TGCAGCGTTGAGGAGAGCGGGTACGGCTACACCTTC
CDR3aa: CSVEESGYGYTF

j_gene: TRBJ1-1
abundance: NA
v_gene: TRBV29-1
d_gene: NA
CDR3nt: TGCAGCGTGCACCGAGGTCAAGCAACTGAAGCTTTCTTT
CDR3aa: CSVHRGQATEAFF

j_gene: TRBJ2-7
abundance: NA
v_gene: TRBV28
d_gene: TRBD1
CDR3nt: TGTGCCAGCAGCTCGTCGGACAGGGCAACCTACGAGCAGTACTTC
CDR3aa: CASSSSDRATYEQYF

j_gene: TRBJ2-2
abundance: NA
v_gene: TRBV7-9
d_gene: NA
CDR3nt: TGTGCCAGCAGCTTAGGGGGACTCGTTGGATACACCGGGGAGCTGTTTTTT
CDR3aa: CASSLGGLVGYTGELFF

j_gene: TRBJ2-5
abundance: NA
v_gene: TRBV29-1
d_gene: TRBD1
CDR3nt: TGCAGCGTCAACAGACAGGGGGCGGTCGGGGAGACCCAGTACTTC
CDR3aa: CSVNRQGAVGETQYF

j_gene: TRBJ1-5
abundance: NA
v_gene: TRBV18
d_gene: TRBD1
CDR3nt: TGTGCCAGCTCACCCATGGACAGGGGGAGCAATCAGCCCCAGCATTTT
CDR3aa: CASSPMDRGSNQPQHF

j_gene: TRBJ2-1
abundance: NA
v_gene: TRBV5-1
d_gene: TRBD2
CDR3nt: TGCGCCAGCAGCTTTTATAGCGGGGAAACCTACAATGAGCAGTTCTTC
CDR3aa: CASSFYSGETYNEQFF

j_gene: TRBJ2-1
abundance: NA
v_gene: TRBV28
d_gene: TRBD2
CDR3nt: TGTGCCAGCAGTTCGCCCGGGACTAGCAATGAGCAGTTCTTC
CDR3aa: CASSSPGTSNEQFF

j_gene: TRBJ1-1
abundance: NA
v_gene: TRBV9
d_gene: TRBD1
CDR3nt: TGTGCCAGCAGTTTGGGACAGGTGAACACTGAAGCTTTCTTT
CDR3aa: CASSLGQVNTEAFF

j_gene: TRBJ1-2
abundance: NA
v_gene: TRBV5-8
d_gene: NA
CDR3nt: TGTGCCAGCAGCTTGTTCCGCTGGAGTGGAGGCTACACCTTC
CDR3aa: CASSLFRWSGGYTF

j_gene: TRBJ2-5
abundance: NA
v_gene: TRBV6-5
d_gene: TRBD1
CDR3nt: TGTGCCAGCAGTACCCTGGGGACAGGGAAAGAGACCCAGTACTTC
CDR3aa: CASSTLGTGKETQYF

j_gene: TRBJ2-2
abundance: NA
v_gene: TRBV18
d_gene: NA
CDR3nt: TGTGCCAGCTCACCAAGGAGGGACAGCGCGAACACCGGGGAGCTGTTTTTT
CDR3aa: CASSPRRDSANTGELFF

j_gene: TRBJ1-1
abundance: NA
v_gene: TRBV5-1
d_gene: NA
CDR3nt: TGCGCCAGCAGCTACCCGGGACAGAACACTGAAGCTTTCTTT
CDR3aa: CASSYPGQNTEAFF

j_gene: TRBJ2-4
abundance: NA
v_gene: TRBV6-5
d_gene: TRBD1
CDR3nt: TGTGCCAGCACCTGGGACAGGGGGGAAAACATTCAGTACTTC
CDR3aa: CASTWDRGENIQYF

j_gene: TRBJ1-5
abundance: NA
v_gene: TRBV28
d_gene: NA
CDR3nt: TGTGCCAGCAGTTTAAGGCGGGGGAATCAGCCCCAGCATTTT
CDR3aa: CASSLRRGNQPQHF

j_gene: TRBJ2-5
abundance: NA
v_gene: TRBV19
d_gene: TRBD1
CDR3nt: TGTGCCAGTAGCATGGACAGGGAAGAGACCCAGTACTTC
CDR3aa: CASSMDREETQYF

j_gene: TRBJ2-5
abundance: NA
v_gene: TRBV18
d_gene: NA
CDR3nt: TGTGCCAGCTCACCAGGGGGCGGTGAGACCCAGTACTTC
CDR3aa: CASSPGGGETQYF

j_gene: TRBJ1-2
abundance: NA
v_gene: TRBV10-3
d_gene: NA
CDR3nt: TGTGCCATCAGTGAGTCCGACAGCTATGGCTACACCTTC
CDR3aa: CAISESDSYGYTF

j_gene: TRBJ2-5
abundance: NA
v_gene: TRBV7-3
d_gene: NA
CDR3nt: TGTGCCAGCAGCCTGGGGAGCGCCCAAGAGACCCAGTACTTC
CDR3aa: CASSLGSAQETQYF